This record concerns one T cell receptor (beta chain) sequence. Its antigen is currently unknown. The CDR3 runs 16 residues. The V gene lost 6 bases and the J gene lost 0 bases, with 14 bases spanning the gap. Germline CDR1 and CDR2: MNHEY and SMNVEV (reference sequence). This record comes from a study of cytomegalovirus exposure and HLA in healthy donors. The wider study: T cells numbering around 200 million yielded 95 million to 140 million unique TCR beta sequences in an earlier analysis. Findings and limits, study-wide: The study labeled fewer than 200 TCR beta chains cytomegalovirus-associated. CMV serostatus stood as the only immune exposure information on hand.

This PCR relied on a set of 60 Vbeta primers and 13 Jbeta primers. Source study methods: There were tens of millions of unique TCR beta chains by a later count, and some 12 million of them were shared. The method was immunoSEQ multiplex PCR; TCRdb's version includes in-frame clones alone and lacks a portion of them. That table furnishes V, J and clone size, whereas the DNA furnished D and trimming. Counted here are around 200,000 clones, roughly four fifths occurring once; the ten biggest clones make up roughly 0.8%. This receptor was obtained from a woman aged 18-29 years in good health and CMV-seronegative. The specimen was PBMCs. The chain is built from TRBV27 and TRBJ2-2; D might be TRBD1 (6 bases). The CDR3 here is CASRTSGTPNTGELFF. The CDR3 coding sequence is TGTGCCAGCAGGACTTCCGGGACACCGAACACCGGGGAGCTGTTTTTT.